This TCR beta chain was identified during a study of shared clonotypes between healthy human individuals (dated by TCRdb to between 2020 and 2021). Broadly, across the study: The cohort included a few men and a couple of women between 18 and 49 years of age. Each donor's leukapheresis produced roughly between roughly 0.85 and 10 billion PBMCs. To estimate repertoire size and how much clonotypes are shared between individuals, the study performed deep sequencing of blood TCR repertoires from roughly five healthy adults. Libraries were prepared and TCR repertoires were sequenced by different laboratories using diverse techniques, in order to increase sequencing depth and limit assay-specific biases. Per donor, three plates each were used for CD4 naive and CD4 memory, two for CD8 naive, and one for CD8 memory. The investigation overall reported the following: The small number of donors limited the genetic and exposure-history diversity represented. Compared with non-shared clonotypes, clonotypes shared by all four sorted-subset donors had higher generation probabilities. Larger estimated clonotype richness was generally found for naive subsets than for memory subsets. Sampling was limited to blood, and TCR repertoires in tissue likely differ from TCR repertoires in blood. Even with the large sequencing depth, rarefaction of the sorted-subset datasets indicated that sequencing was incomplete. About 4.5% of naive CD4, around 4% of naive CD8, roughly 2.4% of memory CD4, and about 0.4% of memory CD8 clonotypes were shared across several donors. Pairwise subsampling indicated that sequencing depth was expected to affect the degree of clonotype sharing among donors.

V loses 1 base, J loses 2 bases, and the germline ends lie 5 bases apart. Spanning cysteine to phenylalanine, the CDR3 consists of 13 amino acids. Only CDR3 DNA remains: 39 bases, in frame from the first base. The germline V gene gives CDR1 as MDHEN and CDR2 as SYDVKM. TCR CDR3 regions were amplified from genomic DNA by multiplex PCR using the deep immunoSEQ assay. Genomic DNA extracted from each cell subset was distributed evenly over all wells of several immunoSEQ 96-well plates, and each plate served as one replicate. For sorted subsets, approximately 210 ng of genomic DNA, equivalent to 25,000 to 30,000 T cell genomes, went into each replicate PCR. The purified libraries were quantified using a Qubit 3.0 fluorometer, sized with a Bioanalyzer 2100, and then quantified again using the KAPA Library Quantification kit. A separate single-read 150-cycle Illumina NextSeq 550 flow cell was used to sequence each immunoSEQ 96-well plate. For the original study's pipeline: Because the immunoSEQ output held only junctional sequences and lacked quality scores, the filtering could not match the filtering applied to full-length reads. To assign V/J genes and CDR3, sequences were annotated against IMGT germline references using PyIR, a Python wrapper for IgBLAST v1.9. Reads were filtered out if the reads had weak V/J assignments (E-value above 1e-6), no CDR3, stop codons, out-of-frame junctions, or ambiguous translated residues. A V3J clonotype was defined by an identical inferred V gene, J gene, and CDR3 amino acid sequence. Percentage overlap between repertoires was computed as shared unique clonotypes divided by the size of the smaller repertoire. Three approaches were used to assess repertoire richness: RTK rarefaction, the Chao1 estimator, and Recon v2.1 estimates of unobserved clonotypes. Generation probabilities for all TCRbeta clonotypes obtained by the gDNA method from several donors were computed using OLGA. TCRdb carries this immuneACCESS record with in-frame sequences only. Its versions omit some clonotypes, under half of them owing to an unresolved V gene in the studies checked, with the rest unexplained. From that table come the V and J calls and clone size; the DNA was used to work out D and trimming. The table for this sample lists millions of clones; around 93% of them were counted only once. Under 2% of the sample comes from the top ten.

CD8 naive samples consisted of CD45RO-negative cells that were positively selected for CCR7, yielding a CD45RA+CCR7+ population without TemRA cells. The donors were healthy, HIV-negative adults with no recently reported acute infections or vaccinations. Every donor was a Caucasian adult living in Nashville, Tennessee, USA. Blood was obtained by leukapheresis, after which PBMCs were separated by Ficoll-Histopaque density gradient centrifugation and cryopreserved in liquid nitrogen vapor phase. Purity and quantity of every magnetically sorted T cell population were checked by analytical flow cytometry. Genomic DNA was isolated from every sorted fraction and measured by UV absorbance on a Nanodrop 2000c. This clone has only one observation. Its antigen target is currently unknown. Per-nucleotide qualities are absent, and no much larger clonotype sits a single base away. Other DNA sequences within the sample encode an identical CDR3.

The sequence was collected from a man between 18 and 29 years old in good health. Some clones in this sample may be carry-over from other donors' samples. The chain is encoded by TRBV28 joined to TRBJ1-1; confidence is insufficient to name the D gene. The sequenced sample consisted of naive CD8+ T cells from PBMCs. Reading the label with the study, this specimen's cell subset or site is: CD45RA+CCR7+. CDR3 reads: CASSLSANTEAFF. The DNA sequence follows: TGTGCCAGCAGTTTATCAGCCAACACTGAAGCTTTCTTT.